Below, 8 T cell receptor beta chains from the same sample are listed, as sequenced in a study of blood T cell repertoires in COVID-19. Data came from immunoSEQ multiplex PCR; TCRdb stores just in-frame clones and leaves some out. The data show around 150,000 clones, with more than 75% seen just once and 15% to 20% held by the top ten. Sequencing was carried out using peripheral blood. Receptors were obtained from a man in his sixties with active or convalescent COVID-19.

CDR3 nucleotides: TGCGCCAGCAGCTTGATCTTGAGACCCAGGGGTTCTGGGGCCAACGTCCTGACTTTC. It translates to CASSLILRPRGSGANVLTF. The chain employs TRBV5-1 and TRBJ2-6; a possible D gene is TRBD1 (6 bases). Trimming removed 1 base from V and 1 base from J, with 18 bases in between. The CDR3 is made up of 19 amino acids. In germline, CDR1 is SGHRS, CDR2 YFSETQ.

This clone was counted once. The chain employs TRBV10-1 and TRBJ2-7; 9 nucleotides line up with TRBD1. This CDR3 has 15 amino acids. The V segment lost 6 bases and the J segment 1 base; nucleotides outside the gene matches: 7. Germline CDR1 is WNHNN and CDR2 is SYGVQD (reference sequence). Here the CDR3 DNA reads TGCGCCAGCAGACCGGGACAGGGAAATTCCTACGAGCAGTACTTC. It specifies CASRPGQGNSYEQYF.

CDR3 bases: TGTGCCAGCAGCTTACTTCTAGCGGGGGCAGAGACCCAGTACTTC. Protein product: CASSLLLAGAETQYF. V and J are TRBV7-9 and TRBJ2-5; 10 bases are a match to TRBD2. Losses at the gene ends were 2 bases for V and 4 bases for J; bases not matched to a gene: 4. The CDR3 has 15 amino acids. CDR1 and CDR2 (germline): SEHNR, FQNEAQ (reference sequence). Drawing the rest from reference TRBV7-9 and TRBJ2-5, the complete variable domain is DTGVSQNPRHKITKRGQNVTFRCDPISEHNRLYWYRQTLGQGPEFLTYFQNEAQLEKSRLLSDRFSAERPKGSFSTLEIQRTEQGDSAMYLCASSLLLAGAETQYFGPGTRLLVL.

CDR3 in DNA: TGTGCCATCAGTGACCGGGACACCTCCTACGAGCAGTACTTC. Its translation: CAISDRDTSYEQYF. The chain couples TRBV10-3 to TRBJ2-7; D might be TRBD1 (6 bases). Germline V gene data show CDR1 as ENHRY and CDR2 as SYGVKD. Trimming shortened V by 3 bases and J by 0 bases, and 9 bases separated the two germline ends. The CDR3 is 14 residues long.

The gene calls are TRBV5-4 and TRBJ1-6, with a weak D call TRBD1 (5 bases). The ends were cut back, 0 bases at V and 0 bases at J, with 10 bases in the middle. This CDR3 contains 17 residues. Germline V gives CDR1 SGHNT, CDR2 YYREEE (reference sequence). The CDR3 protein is CASSLDRMFSYNSPLHF. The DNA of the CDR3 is TGTGCCAGCAGCTTGGACAGGATGTTCTCCTATAATTCACCCCTCCACTTT.

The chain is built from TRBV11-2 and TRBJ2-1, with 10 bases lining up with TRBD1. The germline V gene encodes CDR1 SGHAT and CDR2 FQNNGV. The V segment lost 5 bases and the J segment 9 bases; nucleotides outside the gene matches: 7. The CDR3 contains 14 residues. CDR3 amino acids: CASSTRTGGREQFF. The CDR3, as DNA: TGTGCCAGCAGCACCCGGACAGGGGGGCGTGAGCAGTTCTTC. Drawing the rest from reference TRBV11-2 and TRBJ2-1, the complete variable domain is EAGVAQSPRYKIIEKRQSVAFWCNPISGHATLYWYQQILGQGPKLLIQFQNNGVVDDSQLPKDRFSAERLKGVDSTLKIQPAKLEDSAVYLCASSTRTGGREQFFGPGTRLTVL.

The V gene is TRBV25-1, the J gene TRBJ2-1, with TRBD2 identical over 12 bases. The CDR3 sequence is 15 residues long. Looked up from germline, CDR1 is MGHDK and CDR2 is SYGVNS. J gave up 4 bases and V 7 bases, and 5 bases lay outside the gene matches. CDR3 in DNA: TGTGCCAGCACAACTAGCGGGGGGTTGTACAATGAGCAGTTCTTC. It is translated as CASTTSGGLYNEQFF. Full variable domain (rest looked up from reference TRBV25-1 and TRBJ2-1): EADIYQTPRYLVIGTGKKITLECSQTMGHDKMYWYQQDPGMELHLIHYSYGVNSTEKGDLSSESTVSRIRTEHFPLTLESARPSHTSQYLCASTTSGGLYNEQFFGPGTRLTVL.

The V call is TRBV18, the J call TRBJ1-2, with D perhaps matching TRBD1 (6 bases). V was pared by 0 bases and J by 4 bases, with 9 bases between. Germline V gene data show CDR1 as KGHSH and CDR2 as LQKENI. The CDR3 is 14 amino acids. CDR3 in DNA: TGTGCCAGCTCACCACCGGGACACGGCTATGGCTACACCTTC. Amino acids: CASSPPGHGYGYTF. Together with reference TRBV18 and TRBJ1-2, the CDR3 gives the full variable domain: NAGVMQNPRHLVRRRGQEARLRCSPMKGHSHVYWYRQLPEEGLKFMVYLQKENIIDESGMPKERFSAEFPKEGPSILRIQQVVRGDSAAYFCASSPPGHGYGYTFGSGTRLTVV.